Listed here is a single TCR beta chain. Repertoires were generated with immunoSEQ multiplex PCR, while TCRdb's copy carries only in-frame clones and drops some. The sample includes fewer than 200,000 clones, over 85% seen only once; the top ten take 4.1%. V was trimmed by 4 bases and J by 8 bases, leaving 11 bases between them. The germline CDR1 and CDR2 sequences are LGHDT and YNNKEL (reference sequence). This CDR3 comprises 12 residues. The data belong to a study of control samples from healthy donors and cancer patients. What was sequenced was blood. The clonotype was recovered from a woman between 55 and 75 years old in good health. V is TRBV3-1 (or the pseudogene TRBV3-2) and J is TRBJ1-2; D gene unclear. This CDR3 is CASSPGGAGYTF. DNA for the CDR3: TGTGCCAGCAGCCCGGGAGGTGCAGGCTACACCTTC.